Sequencing of this T cell receptor beta chain was carried out in a study of blood T cell repertoires in COVID-19. Profiled with immunoSEQ multiplex PCR; TCRdb holds only in-frame clones, not every one. The profile shows 210,000 or so clones, about four fifths of them singletons. Participants reported their clinical history, and cohort assignment relied on those reports. V was shortened by 0 bases and J by 7 bases, with 13 bases between the two germline ends. Germline V gene lookup returns CDR1 LNHNV and CDR2 YYDKDF (reference sequence). The CDR3 covers 15 residues. The chain employs TRBV15 and TRBJ1-5, with TRBD1 as a possible D gene (6 bases). Sequencing input: PBMCs or T cells enriched from blood (not recorded which). The receptor was isolated from a man between 60 and 75 years old who had recovered from COVID-19. The CDR3 spells CATSRDMGARQPQHF. CDR3 DNA sequence: TGTGCCACCAGCAGAGATATGGGGGCGAGACAGCCCCAGCATTTT.